The 15 T cell receptor beta chains reported below all come from one sample, sequenced in a study of cytomegalovirus exposure and HLA in healthy donors. Profiling relied on immunoSEQ multiplex PCR, and the TCRdb table lists in-frame clones only, not all of them. The repertoire holds 200,000 to 250,000 clones, about 90% seen once, with around 12% in the top ten. Sequenced material: PBMCs. The receptors here all came from a young man in good health and CMV-seropositive.

V usage is TRBV6-1 and J usage is TRBJ2-3; TRBD1 or TRBD2 may be the D gene (5 bases each). Germline V gene lookup returns CDR1 MNHNS and CDR2 SASEGT. V shed 7 bases and J shed 1 base, with 12 bases lying between them. This CDR3 is 14 amino acids long. The CDR3 coding sequence is TGTGCCAGCAACCGGGACGAAGGCACAGATACGCAGTATTTT. Protein product: CASNRDEGTDTQYF.

The V call is TRBV6-5, the J call TRBJ2-7; 11 positions agree with TRBD2. Germline V CDR1 and CDR2: MNHEY, SVGAGI. Germline trimming cut 5 bases from V and 6 bases from J; bases unmatched to any gene: 6. This CDR3 contains 14 residues. The CDR3 loop is CASSELAGAAEQYF. DNA of the CDR3: TGTGCCAGCAGTGAACTAGCGGGAGCAGCCGAGCAGTACTTC.

This chain uses TRBV2 with TRBJ2-1, with TRBD2 matching 11 bases. Germline V gives CDR1 SNHLY, CDR2 FYNNEI. The CDR3 totals 15 residues. The junction had 4 bases not matched to a gene; V was cut back by 4 bases and J by 5 bases. CDR3 amino acids: CASSVTSGMNNEQFF. CDR3 DNA sequence: TGTGCCAGCAGTGTGACTAGCGGGATGAACAATGAGCAGTTCTTC.

This sequence joins TRBV5-4 and TRBJ1-4; no clear D gene. The germline V gene has CDR1 SGHNT and CDR2 YYREEE (reference sequence). The CDR3 sequence is 14 residues long. With 0 bases removed from V and 7 bases from J, the gap between germline ends came to 10 bases. DNA for the CDR3: TGTGCCAGCAGCTTGGAGGCAGGTTTTGAAAAACTGTTTTTT. Protein sequence: CASSLEAGFEKLFF.

V gene TRBV15 combines with J gene TRBJ2-3; D may be TRBD2 (6 bases). This CDR3 spans 16 amino acids. V shed 1 base and J shed 2 bases, with 13 bases lying between them. CDR1 is LNHNV and CDR2 is YYDKDF in the germline V gene (reference sequence). The CDR3 DNA follows: TGTGCCACCAGCAGAGGGGCTAGCGAGGACACAGATACGCAGTATTTT. Translating gives CATSRGASEDTDTQYF.

This clone was picked up one time. The chain combines TRBV28 with TRBJ2-5; D gene unclear. This CDR3 has 15 amino acids. V was clipped by 2 bases and J by 3 bases, with 13 bases between them. Germline V gene sequence: CDR1 MDHEN, CDR2 SYDVKM. CDR3 DNA: TGTGCCAGCAGTTTACCCCGTTCTAGAGAAGAGACCCAGTACTTC. This gives the protein CASSLPRSREETQYF. Complete variable domain (other parts from reference TRBV28 and TRBJ2-5): DVKVTQSSRYLVKRTGEKVFLECVQDMDHENMFWYRQDPGLGLRLIYFSYDVKMKEKGDIPEGYSVSREKKERFSLILESASTNQTSMYLCASSLPRSREETQYFGPGTRLLVL.

V gene TRBV29-1 combines with J gene TRBJ2-1; D is undetermined. The CDR3 has 13 amino acids. Germline V gene sequence: CDR1 SQVTM, CDR2 ANQGSEA. The CDR3 DNA is TGCGGTGGGGTGGAAAGCTCCTACAATGAGCAGTTCTTC. This translates into CGGVESSYNEQFF.

The V call is TRBV18, the J call TRBJ1-5; D may be TRBD1 (5 bases). V was clipped by 3 bases and J by 0 bases, with 9 bases between them. The germline CDR1 and CDR2 sequences are KGHSH and LQKENI. The CDR3 consists of 15 residues. This chain's CDR3 is CASSPSTDSNQPQHF. In DNA form, the CDR3 reads TGTGCCAGCTCACCGTCGACAGATAGCAATCAGCCCCAGCATTTT.

The chain links TRBV15 to TRBJ2-6; 8 nucleotides agree with TRBD1. With V trimmed by 4 bases and J by 0 bases, 5 bases remained unmatched. There are 17 residues in the CDR3. Germline V gene sequence: CDR1 LNHNV, CDR2 YYDKDF (reference sequence). The CDR3 is CATSTRTGSSGANVLTF. The CDR3 nucleotides are TGTGCCACCAGCACCCGGACAGGGAGCTCTGGGGCCAACGTCCTGACTTTC.

The V gene is TRBV19, the J gene TRBJ2-2; weak D call: TRBD1 (5 bases). V was pared by 3 bases and J by 0 bases, with 11 bases between. This CDR3 spans 16 amino acids. Germline V gene lookup returns CDR1 LNHDA and CDR2 SQIVND (reference sequence). The CDR3 reads CASSISPTANTGELFF. CDR3 nucleotides: TGTGCCAGTAGTATCTCTCCGACAGCGAACACCGGGGAGCTGTTTTTT.

The chain has TRBV4-3 and TRBJ2-3; 10 bases agree with TRBD2. Trimming took 0 bases from V and 4 from J; bases not matched to a gene: 10. This CDR3 contains 18 residues. Germline CDR1 LGHNA, CDR2 YSLEER. DNA for the CDR3: TGCGCCAGCAGCCAAGATGCTAGCGGGAGCTTCCGCCCAGATACGCAGTATTTT. Amino acid sequence: CASSQDASGSFRPDTQYF.

This rearrangement joins TRBV11-2 to TRBJ2-7, with 11 bases fitting TRBD1. The CDR3 is 17 amino acids. J gave up 5 bases and V 3 bases, and 12 bases lay outside the gene matches. CDR1 is SGHAT and CDR2 is FQNNGV in the germline V gene. The chain's CDR3 is CASSFLGQGAVPHEQYF. CDR3 DNA sequence: TGTGCCAGCAGCTTCCTAGGACAGGGGGCGGTCCCCCACGAGCAGTACTTC.

The chain employs TRBV6-1 and TRBJ2-7, with a tentative D call TRBD2 (7 bases). V was cut by 3 bases and J by 0 bases, with 12 bases left in between. Germline V gene sequence: CDR1 MNHNS, CDR2 SASEGT. The CDR3 is 15 amino acids. CDR3 loop: CASSDVGGASYEQYF. In nucleotides, the CDR3 is TGTGCCAGCAGTGATGTAGGGGGGGCCTCCTACGAGCAGTACTTC.

The CDR3 coding sequence is TGTGCCAGCAGTTTTGGGTCCTCGCCCATTCAGTACTTC. Amino acid sequence: CASSFGSSPIQYF. The rearrangement links TRBV27 to TRBJ2-4; D uncertain. CDR1 MNHEY and CDR2 SMNVEV come from the germline V gene (reference sequence). The V gene lost 3 bases and the J gene lost 9 bases, with 12 bases spanning the gap. This CDR3 is built from 13 residues.

The V and J genes are TRBV4-3 and TRBJ2-5, with D uncertain. Trimming removed 3 bases from V and 3 bases from J, with 8 bases in between. Germline CDR1 is LGHNA and CDR2 is YSLEER. This CDR3 has 13 residues. This CDR3 reads CASSHGSEETQYF. The DNA of the CDR3 is TGCGCCAGCAGCCACGGGTCAGAAGAGACCCAGTACTTC.